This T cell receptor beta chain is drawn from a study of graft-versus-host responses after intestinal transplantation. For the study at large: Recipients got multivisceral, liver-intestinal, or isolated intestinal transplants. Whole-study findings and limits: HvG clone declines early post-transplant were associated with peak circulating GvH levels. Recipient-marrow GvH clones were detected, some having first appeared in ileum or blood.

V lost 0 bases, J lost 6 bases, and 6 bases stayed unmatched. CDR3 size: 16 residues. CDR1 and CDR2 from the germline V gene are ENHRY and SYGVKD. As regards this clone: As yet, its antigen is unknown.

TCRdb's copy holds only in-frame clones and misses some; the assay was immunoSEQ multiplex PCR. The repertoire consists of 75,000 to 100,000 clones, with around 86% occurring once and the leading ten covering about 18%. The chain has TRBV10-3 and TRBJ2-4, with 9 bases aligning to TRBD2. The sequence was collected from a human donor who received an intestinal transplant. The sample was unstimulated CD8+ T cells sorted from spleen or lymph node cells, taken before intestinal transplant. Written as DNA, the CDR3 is TGTGCCATCAGTGAGTCGGGACTAGCACCTGGAAACATTCAGTACTTC. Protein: CAISESGLAPGNIQYF.